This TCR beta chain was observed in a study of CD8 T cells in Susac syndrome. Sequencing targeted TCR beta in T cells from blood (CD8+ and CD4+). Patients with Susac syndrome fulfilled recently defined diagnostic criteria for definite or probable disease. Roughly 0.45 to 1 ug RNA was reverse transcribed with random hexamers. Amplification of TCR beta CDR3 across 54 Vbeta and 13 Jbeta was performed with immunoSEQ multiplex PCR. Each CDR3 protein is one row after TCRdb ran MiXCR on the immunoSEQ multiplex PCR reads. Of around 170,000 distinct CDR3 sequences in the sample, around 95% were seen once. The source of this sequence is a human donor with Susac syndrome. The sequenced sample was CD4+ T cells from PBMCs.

The CDR3: CASSSGPGRMNTEAFF. The CDR3 DNA sequence: TGTGCCAGCAGCTCCGGTCCGGGCCGAATGAACACTGAAGCTTTCTTT. This chain uses TRBV7-2 with TRBJ1-1; the D is unclear. Germline values: CDR1 SGHTA, CDR2 FQGNSA. Trimming stripped 4 bases from V and 0 bases from J, with 15 bases between. CDR3 length equals 16 residues.